Presented here are 18 T cell receptor beta chains from one specimen sequenced in a study of identical twins' blood T cells. TCRdb recomputed calls from the 5' RACE reads with MiXCR, one row per CDR3 protein. The profile shows 350,000 to 400,000 distinct CDR3 sequences, 28% of them singletons. Sequenced: PBMCs. The receptors shown here come from a woman aged 18-49 years in good health.

This clonotype turned up a few times. The chain couples TRBV11-2 to TRBJ2-1; 7 nucleotides line up with TRBD2. The CDR3 runs to 16 residues. After removal of 3 bases from V and 12 bases from J, the junction contained 17 bases not matched to a gene. The germline gives CDR1 SGHAT, CDR2 FQNNGV. This CDR3 is CASSFDGSNKGGLQFF. The DNA of the CDR3 is TGTGCCAGCAGCTTCGACGGGAGTAATAAGGGAGGGTTGCAGTTCTTC.

The gene calls are TRBV7-2 and TRBJ2-7; no clear D. V lost 5 bases and J 6 bases, leaving 8 bases between the germline ends. This CDR3 has 11 residues. The germline CDR1 and CDR2 sequences are SGHTA and FQGNSA. The CDR3 bases are TGTGCCAGCAGCCTAGTAGTCGAGCAGTACTTC. Translation: CASSLVVEQYF.

V and J are TRBV6-6 and TRBJ1-4; the D is unclear. CDR3 size: 12 residues. The V end was cut by 10 bases, the J end by 5 bases, with 11 bases between. CDR1 is MNHNY and CDR2 is SVGAGI in the germline V gene (reference sequence). The CDR3 spells CAINAGNEKLFF. The CDR3 DNA follows: TGTGCCATCAATGCCGGGAATGAAAAACTGTTTTTT.

As for this clonotype: Lacking the conserved final phenylalanine or tryptophan, this CDR3 likely reflects a read error. The rearrangement joins TRBV20-1 to TRBJ2-2; D ambiguous. CDR3 size: 13 residues. Germline V gene data show CDR1 as DFQATT and CDR2 as SNEGSKA (reference sequence). Trimming removed 0 bases at V and 6 bases at J, with 8 bases between. This CDR3 reads CSARDHSSGELFS. For the CDR3, the DNA is TGCAGTGCTAGAGACCACAGCTCCGGGGAGCTGTTTTCT.

V is TRBV6-6 and J is TRBJ1-2; D gene unclear. The CDR3 spans 14 residues. Germline V gene lookup returns CDR1 MNHNY and CDR2 SVGAGI (reference sequence). The V gene lost 4 bases and the J gene lost 1 base, with 10 bases spanning the gap. CDR3 residues: CASSSQRSNYGYTF. The CDR3 coding sequence is TGTGCCAGCAGTTCGCAAAGGAGTAACTATGGCTACACCTTC.

CDR3 protein: CSATRVTEAFF. DNA for the CDR3: TGCAGTGCCACCAGGGTCACTGAAGCTTTCTTT. The V gene is TRBV20-1, the J gene TRBJ1-1; D might be TRBD1 (5 bases). The CDR3 extends over 11 amino acids. With 6 bases removed from V and 4 bases from J, the gap between germline ends came to 9 bases. CDR1 DFQATT and CDR2 SNEGSKA come from the germline V gene (reference sequence).

This clonotype was counted only a few times. This chain connects TRBV20-1 to TRBJ1-4; a possible D gene is TRBD1 (5 bases). The germline V and J ends were trimmed by 0 bases and 4 bases, with 12 bases remaining between them. The CDR3 has 15 residues. Per the germline V gene, CDR1 is DFQATT and CDR2 is SNEGSKA (reference sequence). The CDR3 loop reads CSARDVGAYNEKLFF. The DNA for the CDR3 is TGCAGTGCTAGAGATGTTGGGGCTTATAATGAAAAACTGTTTTTT.

The chain links TRBV28 to TRBJ1-1; TRBD1 agrees at 8 bases. With V trimmed by 3 bases and J by 5 bases, 8 bases remained unmatched. CDR3 length equals 15 residues. In germline, CDR1 is MDHEN, CDR2 SYDVKM. CDR3 DNA: TGTGCCAGCAGTTTCCCAAGACAGGGGAGGACTGAAGCTTTCTTT. Translated: CASSFPRQGRTEAFF.

This clonotype was counted many times. The chain uses TRBV29-1 and TRBJ1-4; D is ambiguous. Trimming left V 5 bases short and J 7 bases short, with 5 bases between. Germline assignment: CDR1 SQVTM and CDR2 ANQGSEA. The CDR3 sequence is 10 residues long. The DNA for the CDR3 is TGCAGCGTTCTGGGTGAAAAACTGTTTTTT. Translation gives CSVLGEKLFF. Filled out from reference TRBV29-1 and TRBJ1-4, the complete variable domain reads SAVISQKPSRDICQRGTSLTIQCQVDSQVTMMFWYRQQPGQSLTLIATANQGSEATYESGFVIDKFPISRPNLTFSTLTVSNMSPEDSSIYLCSVLGEKLFFGSGTQLSVL.

This chain connects TRBV4-1 to TRBJ2-7; D may be TRBD1 or TRBD2 (5 bases each). The V and J ends lost 4 bases and 3 bases respectively, with 16 bases between them. The CDR3 loop spans 15 amino acids. Per germline, CDR1 MGHRA and CDR2 YSYEKL. The CDR3 DNA reads as TGCGCCAGCAGCCGGAATAACCGGGACCTCTACGAGCAGTACTTC. Amino acid sequence: CASSRNNRDLYEQYF.

The chain carries TRBV29-1 and TRBJ1-2, with a possible D match to TRBD1 (6 bases). From germline, CDR1 is SQVTM and CDR2 ANQGSEA. This CDR3 contains 12 residues. Trimming removed 6 bases from V and 3 bases from J, with 11 bases in between. The CDR3 is CSVKGGHYGYTF. In DNA, the CDR3 is TGCAGCGTGAAAGGGGGGCACTATGGCTACACCTTC.

To note about this clonotype: A read error may be the cause here, since a much bigger clone is one base away. The chain employs TRBV7-6 and TRBJ2-1; D is possibly TRBD2 (7 bases). V dropped 3 bases and J dropped 8 bases, with 14 bases sitting between them. The germline gives CDR1 SGHVS, CDR2 FNYEAQ. The length of the CDR3 is 14 residues. The DNA for the CDR3 is TGTGCCAGCAGCTTGAGGGGGGGAAAATATGAGCAGTTCTTC. Protein: CASSLRGGKYEQFF. Full variable domain (rest looked up from reference TRBV7-6 and TRBJ2-1): GAGVSQSPRYKVTKRGQDVALRCDPISGHVSLYWYRQALGQGPEFLTYFNYEAQQDKSGLPNDRFSAERPEGSISTLTIQRTEQRDSAMYRCASSLRGGKYEQFFGPGTRLTVL.

For this clonotype: A junction end diverges from the germline sequence, so it may reflect a read error. The genes are TRBV5-1 and TRBJ2-3; a weak D match, TRBD2 (5 bases). Per germline, CDR1 SGHRS and CDR2 YFSETQ. CDR3 size: 14 residues. The chain's CDR3 is CARTSGLFTDTRYF. The CDR3 nucleotides are TGCGCCAGAACCTCAGGACTCTTCACAGATACGCGGTATTTT.

This clonotype was recorded a few times. The chain uses TRBV4-3 and TRBJ1-5; D possibly corresponds to TRBD1 (5 bases). This CDR3 region has 15 residues. V lost 1 base and J lost 6, with 13 bases in between. Germline V lookup: CDR1 LGHNA, CDR2 YSLEER. The CDR3 protein is CASSQGQGAAQPQHF. The CDR3 DNA reads TGCGCCAGCAGCCAAGGTCAGGGCGCGGCTCAGCCCCAGCATTTT.

This rearrangement joins TRBV29-1 to TRBJ2-1, with 8 positions matching TRBD2. V lost 4 bases to trimming and J lost 11 bases; unmatched junction nucleotides: 13. This CDR3 has 14 residues. Per the germline V gene, CDR1 is SQVTM and CDR2 is ANQGSEA. The CDR3 DNA reads TGCAGCGTTGGAATATTGGGACTAGGGGATAAGCAGTTCTTC. This translates into CSVGILGLGDKQFF.

Concerning this clonotype: Its ends do not fully match the called genes, so a read error is possible. V and J are TRBV29-1 and TRBJ2-2; a weak D match, TRBD2 (6 bases). The CDR3 spans 14 residues. In germline, CDR1 is SQVTM, CDR2 ANQGSEA. The chain's CDR3 is CSVVQEGMAGDLFF. The CDR3 DNA sequence: TGCAGCGTTGTGCAGGAGGGAATGGCCGGGGATCTGTTTTTT.

The chain uses TRBV25-1 and TRBJ1-1; TRBD1 might be the D (5 bases). The CDR3 spans 14 residues. The V gene lost 1 base and the J gene lost 8 bases, with 14 bases spanning the gap. Germline-derived CDR1 and CDR2 are MGHDK and SYGVNS. The CDR3 loop is CASSELGSRGEAFF. In DNA form, the CDR3 reads TGTGCCAGCAGTGAATTAGGGTCGAGGGGAGAAGCTTTCTTT.

The chain carries TRBV2 and TRBJ1-2; 7 positions agree with TRBD1. V shed 6 bases, J shed 4 bases, and the junction held 8 bases outside the gene matches. Germline loops: CDR1 SNHLY, CDR2 FYNNEI. The CDR3 extends over 14 amino acids. This CDR3 reads CASRADRDSYGYTF. CDR3 coding DNA: TGTGCCAGCAGGGCCGACAGGGACAGCTATGGCTACACCTTC.